Each of the 19 T cell receptor beta chains below was sequenced from the same sample in a study of T cells in Graves' hyperthyroidism and ophthalmopathy. RNA transcripts were the template for amplifying TCR beta CDR3 regions. Using the HTBI primer set, a first-round RT-PCR was run on the TCR CDR3. Each CDR3 protein is one row after TCRdb ran MiXCR on the multiplex PCR reads. The table shows 490,000 or so distinct CDR3 sequences, with 22% occurring only once. What was sequenced was blood. The receptors shown here come from a woman aged 70-85 years with Graves' ophthalmopathy.

This clonotype has at least ten counts. This chain connects TRBV2 to TRBJ2-1; 7 bases line up with TRBD2. The germline V gene encodes CDR1 SNHLY and CDR2 FYNNEI. The CDR3 runs 18 residues. V trimming: 0 bases; J trimming: 2 bases; junction bases outside the gene matches: 10. For the CDR3, the DNA is TGTGCCAGCAGTGAAGCGCTTGTCGCGGGAGTCCCCTACAATGAGCAGTTCTTC. This encodes CASSEALVAGVPYNEQFF.

V and J are TRBV10-1 and TRBJ2-3, with unresolved D. Deletions cut 8 bases from V and 9 bases from J, with 6 bases between. Germline-derived CDR1 and CDR2 are WNHNN and SYGVQD (reference sequence). This CDR3 has 9 residues. This CDR3 is CASYETQYF. CDR3 sequence (DNA): TGCGCCAGCTACGAGACGCAGTATTTT.

This clonotype was seen only a few times. CDR3 region: CASSLGRVYAGELFF. CDR3 DNA sequence: TGCGCCAGCAGCCTGGGAAGGGTTTACGCCGGGGAGCTGTTTTTT. The V call is TRBV5-1, the J call TRBJ2-2, with D unclear. The V gene's germline CDR1 is SGHRS and CDR2 YFSETQ. Trimming cost V 4 bases and J 6 bases, with 16 bases left between them. This CDR3 is built from 15 residues. Supplemented by reference TRBV5-1 and TRBJ2-2, the full variable domain reads KAGVTQTPRYLIKTRGQQVTLSCSPISGHRSVSWYQQTPGQGLQFLFEYFSETQRNKGNFPGRFSGRQFSNSRSEMNVSTLELGDSALYLCASSLGRVYAGELFFGEGSRLTVL.

Comments on this clonotype: A much more abundant neighbour one base away suggests this may be a read error. This sequence joins TRBV12-3 or TRBV12-4 and TRBJ2-7; D may be TRBD1 (6 bases). The DNA end favors TRBJ2-1, so the J call may be wrong. The CDR3 covers 12 residues. The CDR3 sequence is CASSRTDYEQFF. The CDR3 coding sequence is TGTGCCAGCAGTAGGACAGACTACGAGCAGTTCTTC.

This chain connects TRBV27 to TRBJ2-2; D is tentatively TRBD1 or TRBD2 (6 bases each). Germline V gene lookup returns CDR1 MNHEY and CDR2 SMNVEV (reference sequence). V dropped 1 base and J dropped 1 base, with 10 bases sitting between them. There are 16 residues in the CDR3. The CDR3 region has the DNA TGTGCCAGCAGTTTATTCAAGGGGGGGAACACCGGGGAGCTGTTTTTT. Protein product: CASSLFKGGNTGELFF.

This clonotype was seen a handful of times. V and J are TRBV4-3 and TRBJ1-1; tentative D call: TRBD1 (5 bases). Looked up from germline, CDR1 is LGHNA and CDR2 is YSLEER. CDR3 size: 13 residues. Trimming took 4 bases from V and 7 from J, leaving 13 bases between them. Written as DNA, the CDR3 is TGCGCCAGCAGCCCAGGCCTCAGGGTTGAAGCTTTCTTT. It yields the protein CASSPGLRVEAFF.

The chain employs TRBV6-1 and TRBJ2-2; D remains unclear. V dropped 3 bases and J dropped 3 bases, with 11 bases sitting between them. Germline V gene data show CDR1 as MNHNS and CDR2 as SASEGT. The CDR3 runs 15 residues. In DNA form, the CDR3 reads TGTGCCAGCAGTGAGCTAATTAGTTACACCGGGGAGCTGTTTTTT. Protein product: CASSELISYTGELFF.

V gene TRBV12-3 or TRBV12-4 combines with J gene TRBJ2-2, with D maybe TRBD2 (6 bases). V shed 3 bases and J shed 2 bases, with 13 bases lying between them. The CDR3 loop spans 16 amino acids. This CDR3 reads CASSFGGGTNTGELFF. CDR3 bases: TGTGCCAGCAGTTTTGGTGGGGGGACCAACACCGGGGAGCTGTTTTTT.

This clonotype was observed a handful of times. J is TRBJ1-2 and V is TRBV5-1, with a weak D call TRBD1 (6 bases). Trimming pared 5 bases from V and 3 bases from J, leaving 17 bases between. Germline CDR1 SGHRS, CDR2 YFSETQ. CDR3 size: 15 residues. The CDR3 is CASSRDPDRHYGYTF. CDR3 coding DNA: TGCGCCAGCAGTAGAGACCCAGACAGGCACTATGGCTACACCTTC.

The V and J genes are TRBV6-1 and TRBJ1-4; D ambiguous. The CDR3 loop spans 12 amino acids. V was cut by 8 bases and J by 8 bases, with 12 bases left in between. Germline assignment: CDR1 MNHNS and CDR2 SASEGT. This chain's CDR3 is CASRGGREKLFF. The CDR3 DNA is TGTGCCAGCCGGGGAGGGAGGGAAAAACTGTTTTTT.

This chain joins TRBV20-1 and TRBJ2-1; TRBD2 matches 15 bases. The V segment lost 5 bases and the J segment 1 base; nucleotides outside the gene matches: 3. Germline V gene data show CDR1 as DFQATT and CDR2 as SNEGSKA (reference sequence). The CDR3 is made up of 16 amino acids. The CDR3: CSAEGLAGGSYNEQFF. The CDR3 DNA sequence: TGCAGTGCTGAAGGACTAGCGGGAGGGTCCTACAATGAGCAGTTCTTC.

This clonotype showed up many times. This chain's CDR3 is CASSLADRVTEAFF. In nucleotides, the CDR3 is TGTGCCAGCAGCTTAGCCGACAGGGTCACTGAAGCTTTCTTT. The chain carries TRBV7-2 and TRBJ1-1; 7 nucleotides agree with TRBD1. Germline CDR1 SGHTA, CDR2 FQGNSA. V lost 0 bases to trimming and J lost 4 bases; unmatched junction nucleotides: 2. The CDR3 totals 14 residues.

The chain has TRBV7-2 and TRBJ2-1; a weak D match, TRBD2 (6 bases). V lost 0 bases to trimming and J lost 4 bases, with 16 bases between them. The CDR3 loop spans 17 amino acids. CDR1 and CDR2 (germline): SGHTA, FQGNSA. For the CDR3, the DNA is TGTGCCAGCAGCTTAGCCCTGGGGGGAGTTCCTTACAATGAGCAGTTCTTC. Translating gives CASSLALGGVPYNEQFF.

The chain joins TRBV30 to TRBJ2-3; no reliable D call. This CDR3 has 14 amino acids. Germline V gene lookup returns CDR1 GTSNPN and CDR2 SVGIG (reference sequence). Trimming took 0 bases from V and 0 from J, leaving 7 bases between them. The CDR3 bases are TGTGCCTGGAGTGTCAAGGACAGCACAGATACGCAGTATTTT. Its translation is CAWSVKDSTDTQYF. The full variable domain, with the rest looked up from reference TRBV30 and TRBJ2-3, is SQTIHQWPATLVQPVGSPLSLECTVEGTSNPNLYWYRQAAGRGLQLLFYSVGIGQISSEVPQNLSASRPQDRQFILSSKKLLLSDSGFYLCAWSVKDSTDTQYFGPGTRLTVL.

This clonotype was seen many times. This chain joins TRBV6-1 and TRBJ2-2; TRBD2 matches 8 bases. From germline, CDR1 is MNHNS and CDR2 SASEGT. V lost 4 bases to trimming and J lost 2 bases; unmatched junction nucleotides: 9. The CDR3 has 17 residues. The CDR3 nucleotides are TGTGCCAGCAGTGTCACTAGCGGCTCCCCTAACACCGGGGAGCTGTTTTTT. Translating it yields CASSVTSGSPNTGELFF.

This clonotype was seen only a few times. CDR3 protein: CASSLQLYSNQPQHF. The CDR3 DNA is TGTGCCAGCAGTTTGCAACTGTATAGCAATCAGCCCCAGCATTTT. The chain couples TRBV12-3 or TRBV12-4 to TRBJ1-5; D is uncertain. The germline V and J ends were trimmed by 3 bases and 0 bases, with 9 bases remaining between them. The CDR3 has 15 residues.

This clonotype was counted between two and nine times. The V gene is TRBV7-9, the J gene TRBJ2-4; D may match TRBD1 or TRBD2 (5 bases each). CDR3 length: 14 residues. V was shortened by 4 bases and J by 4 bases, with 11 bases between the two germline ends. CDR1 and CDR2 (germline): SEHNR, FQNEAQ (reference sequence). CDR3 protein: CASSSPGRKNIQYF. CDR3 nucleotides: TGTGCCAGCAGCTCCCCGGGACGGAAAAACATTCAGTACTTC.

This clonotype was seen more than once but under ten times. This chain connects TRBV20-1 to TRBJ1-1; 7 bases agree with TRBD1. CDR3 length: 14 residues. Germline lookup yields CDR1 DFQATT and CDR2 SNEGSKA (reference sequence). V lost 6 bases, J lost 4 bases, and 11 bases stayed unmatched. CDR3 residues: CSALPTGAGTEAFF. CDR3 nucleotides: TGCAGTGCGCTACCCACAGGGGCAGGCACTGAAGCTTTCTTT.

The chain is built from TRBV7-3 and TRBJ2-5, with 13 bases lining up with TRBD2. The V and J ends lost 8 bases and 0 bases, in that order; junction bases with no gene match: 12. The CDR3 totals 18 residues. Germline loops: CDR1 SGHTA, CDR2 FQGTGA. This chain's CDR3 is CASSRALAGGRYQETQYF. The CDR3 DNA reads as TGTGCCAGCTCTCGCGCACTAGCGGGAGGGCGGTACCAAGAGACCCAGTACTTC.